A selection of T cell receptor beta chains follows, all from one sample in a study of blood T cell repertoires in COVID-19. Clones were read by immunoSEQ multiplex PCR, and TCRdb kept only the in-frame ones, dropping some. The sample consists of 270,000 or so clones, about 85% of them appearing once. The specimen sequenced was PBMCs or T cells enriched from blood (not recorded which). These TCRs come from a woman aged 45-65 years who had been exposed to COVID-19. The conserved cysteine and the conserved F or W are not part of the CDR3 here. A D gene is named only where the DNA matches it firmly.

j_gene	v_gene	d_gene	CDR3aa
TRBJ1-1	TRBV18	NA	ASSPFPLFNTEAF
TRBJ2-2	TRBV11-3	TRBD2	ASSLSGGLNTGELF
TRBJ2-3	TRBV11-2	NA	ASSFTGVTDTQY
TRBJ1-2	TRBV18	NA	ASSPQSVRSPPNYGYT
TRBJ2-5	TRBV7-2	TRBD1	ASRDRPQETQY
TRBJ1-2	TRBV5-1	NA	ASSLAGRAAFYGEGYT
TRBJ2-1	TRBV7-2	NA	ASRGTRDEGNYNEQF
TRBJ2-7	TRBV15	NA	ATSPPEGWNEQY
TRBJ2-3	TRBV28	NA	ASIPGGPGDTQY
TRBJ1-1	TRBV5-1	NA	ASSLTGIAEAF
TRBJ2-5	TRBV7-2	NA	ASSLAVYEGTQY
TRBJ2-2	TRBV3-1/TRBV3-2	TRBD2	ASSQEPLAGVSTGELF
TRBJ1-6	TRBV18	NA	ASSPQAGINSPLH
TRBJ2-7	TRBV7-2	NA	ASDGGSGYEQY
TRBJ1-1	TRBV19	TRBD1	ASSPRQGLEAF
TRBJ2-1	TRBV9	NA	ASSATGNEQF
TRBJ1-2	TRBV27	NA	ASSPDSRSGYT
TRBJ1-1	TRBV20-1	NA	SATRNTEAF
TRBJ1-3	TRBV6-1	NA	ASSEGRSDTIY
TRBJ2-5	TRBV7-2	TRBD1	ASSLGGTEKTQY
TRBJ2-1	TRBV11-2	NA	ASSHPLSLVYNEQF
TRBJ1-1	TRBV7-2	TRBD1	ASSLDRGRTEAF
TRBJ2-1	TRBV21-1	NA	ASSTGCISGGSYNEQF
TRBJ2-7	TRBV19	NA	ASSNSGTPRGEQY
TRBJ2-7	TRBV10-1	NA	ASSSSRSHEQY
TRBJ1-1	TRBV2	NA	ASTDPVSRTEAF
TRBJ1-2	TRBV5-6	NA	ASSLGRDYGYT
TRBJ1-2	TRBV7-6	TRBD1	ASSPLRGEANYGYT